This T cell receptor (beta chain) stems from a study of human T cells and chemical hapten exposure. Study-wide context: Mostly female patients had alopecia areata, totalis or universalis.

This clonotype was detected ten times or more. Its target is unknown. The sample's time point: patch test 1, 2 weeks after DPC sensitization. Treatment defined: therapeutic diphenylcyclopropenone sensitization with weekly scalp DPC. The starting material, unfractionated whole blood, was used for total RNA extraction. The length of the CDR3 is 17 residues. The V and J ends lost 4 bases and 2 bases, in that order; junction bases with no gene match: 14. CDR1 is SGHKS and CDR2 is YYEKEE in the germline V gene (reference sequence). Study-wide points: DPC sensitization produced no change in TCRs with frequency above 1 in 1000. Having alopecia, donors may respond immunologically unlike healthy people.

In TCRdb, the RACE reads were re-called with MiXCR into one record per CDR3 protein. The table lists about 380,000 distinct CDR3 sequences, nearly 5% of them singletons. The source is a woman between 45 and 65 years old with alopecia areata. Some clones in this sample may be carry-over from other donors' samples. This rearrangement joins TRBV5-5 to TRBJ2-7; TRBD2 agrees at 8 bases. The specimen comprised whole blood, sampled in connection with sensitization to the hapten diphenylcyclopropenone (DPC). For the CDR3, the DNA is TGTGCCAGCAGCCCCGACGGGACTAGTAGTGCAACCTACGAGCAGTACTTC. This encodes CASSPDGTSSATYEQYF.